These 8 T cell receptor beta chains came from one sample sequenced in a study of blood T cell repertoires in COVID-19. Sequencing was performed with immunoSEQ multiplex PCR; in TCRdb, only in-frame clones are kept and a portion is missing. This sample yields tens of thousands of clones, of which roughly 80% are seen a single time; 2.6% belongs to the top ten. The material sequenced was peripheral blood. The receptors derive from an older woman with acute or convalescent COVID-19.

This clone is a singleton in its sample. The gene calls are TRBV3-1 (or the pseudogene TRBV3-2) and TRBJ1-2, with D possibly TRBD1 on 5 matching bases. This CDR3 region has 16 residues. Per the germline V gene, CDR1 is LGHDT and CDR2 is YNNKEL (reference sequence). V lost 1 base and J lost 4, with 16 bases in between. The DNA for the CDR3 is TGTGCCAGCAGCCAAGCGGTTACGGGACTCGGCTATGGCTACACCTTC. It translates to CASSQAVTGLGYGYTF.

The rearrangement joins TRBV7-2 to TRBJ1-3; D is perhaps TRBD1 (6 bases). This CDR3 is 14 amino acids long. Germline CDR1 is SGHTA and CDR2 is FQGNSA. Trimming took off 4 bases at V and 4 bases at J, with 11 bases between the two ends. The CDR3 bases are TGTGCCAGCAGCTCTTACAGGGACGGAAACACCATATATTTT. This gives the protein CASSSYRDGNTIYF.

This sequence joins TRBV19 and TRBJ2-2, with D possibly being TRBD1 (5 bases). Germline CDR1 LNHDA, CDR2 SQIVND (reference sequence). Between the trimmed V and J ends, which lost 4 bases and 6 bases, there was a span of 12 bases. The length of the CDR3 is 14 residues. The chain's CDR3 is CASSTAGLAGELFF. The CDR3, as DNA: TGTGCCAGTAGTACAGCAGGGTTAGCCGGGGAGCTGTTTTTT. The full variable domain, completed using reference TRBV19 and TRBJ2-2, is DGGITQSPKYLFRKEGQNVTLSCEQNLNHDAMYWYRQDPGQGLRLIYYSQIVNDFQKGDIAEGYSVSREKKESFPLTVTSAQKNPTAFYLCASSTAGLAGELFFGEGSRLTVL.

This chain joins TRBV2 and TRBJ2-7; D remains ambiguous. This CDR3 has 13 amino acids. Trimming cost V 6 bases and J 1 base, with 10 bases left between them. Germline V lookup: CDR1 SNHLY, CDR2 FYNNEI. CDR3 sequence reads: CASSLRQSYEQYF. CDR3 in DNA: TGTGCCAGCAGCTTACGACAATCCTACGAGCAGTACTTC. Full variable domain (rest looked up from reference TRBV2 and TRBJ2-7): EPEVTQTPSHQVTQMGQEVILRCVPISNHLYFYWYRQILGQKVEFLVSFYNNEISEKSEIFDDQFSVERPDGSNFTLKIRSTKLEDSAMYFCASSLRQSYEQYFGPGTRLTVT.

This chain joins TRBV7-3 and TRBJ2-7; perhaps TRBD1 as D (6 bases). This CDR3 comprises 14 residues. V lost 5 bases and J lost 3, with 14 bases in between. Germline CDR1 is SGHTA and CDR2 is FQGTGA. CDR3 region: CASSLQGGDYEQYF. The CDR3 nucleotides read TGTGCCAGCAGCCTACAGGGTGGGGACTACGAGCAGTACTTC.

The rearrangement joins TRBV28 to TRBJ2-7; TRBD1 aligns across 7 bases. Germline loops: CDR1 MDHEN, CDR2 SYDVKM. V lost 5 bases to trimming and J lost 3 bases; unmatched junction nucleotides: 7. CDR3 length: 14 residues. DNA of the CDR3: TGTGCCAGCAGTACAATACAGGGGCACTACGAGCAGTACTTC. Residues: CASSTIQGHYEQYF.

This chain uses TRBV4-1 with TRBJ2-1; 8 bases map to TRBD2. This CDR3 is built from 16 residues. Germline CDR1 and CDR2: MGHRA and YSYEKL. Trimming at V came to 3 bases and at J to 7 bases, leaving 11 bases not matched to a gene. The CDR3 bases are TGCGCCAGCAGCCACCTAACTAGCGGTCAAATGAATGAGCAGTTCTTC. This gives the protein CASSHLTSGQMNEQFF.

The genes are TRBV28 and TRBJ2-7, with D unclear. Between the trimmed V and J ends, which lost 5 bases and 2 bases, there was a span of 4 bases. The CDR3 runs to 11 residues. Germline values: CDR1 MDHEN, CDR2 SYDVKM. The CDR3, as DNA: TGTGCCAGCAGTCGCGCCTACGAGCAGTACTTC. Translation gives CASSRAYEQYF.